The entry below gives a single TCR beta chain sequence along with its context. The record originates from a study of blood T cell repertoires in COVID-19. Whole-study context: In each case, the material was cDNA or gDNA derived from T cells, B-cell-depleted T cells, or PBMCs.

Only in-frame clones appear in the TCRdb table, and some are missing; sequencing was by immunoSEQ multiplex PCR. The table shows some 320,000 clones, with roughly 89% occurring only once. Sample: peripheral blood. The sequence came from a woman in her thirties with COVID-19, enrolled during active disease.

CDR3 loop: CASSARSSYEQYF. The CDR3, as DNA: TGTGCCAGCAGCGCCCGGAGTTCCTACGAGCAGTACTTC. The chain combines TRBV6-5 with TRBJ2-7; D gene ambiguous. This CDR3 has 13 amino acids. With 6 bases removed from V and 1 base from J, the gap between germline ends came to 10 bases. CDR1 is MNHEY and CDR2 is SVGAGI in the germline V gene.